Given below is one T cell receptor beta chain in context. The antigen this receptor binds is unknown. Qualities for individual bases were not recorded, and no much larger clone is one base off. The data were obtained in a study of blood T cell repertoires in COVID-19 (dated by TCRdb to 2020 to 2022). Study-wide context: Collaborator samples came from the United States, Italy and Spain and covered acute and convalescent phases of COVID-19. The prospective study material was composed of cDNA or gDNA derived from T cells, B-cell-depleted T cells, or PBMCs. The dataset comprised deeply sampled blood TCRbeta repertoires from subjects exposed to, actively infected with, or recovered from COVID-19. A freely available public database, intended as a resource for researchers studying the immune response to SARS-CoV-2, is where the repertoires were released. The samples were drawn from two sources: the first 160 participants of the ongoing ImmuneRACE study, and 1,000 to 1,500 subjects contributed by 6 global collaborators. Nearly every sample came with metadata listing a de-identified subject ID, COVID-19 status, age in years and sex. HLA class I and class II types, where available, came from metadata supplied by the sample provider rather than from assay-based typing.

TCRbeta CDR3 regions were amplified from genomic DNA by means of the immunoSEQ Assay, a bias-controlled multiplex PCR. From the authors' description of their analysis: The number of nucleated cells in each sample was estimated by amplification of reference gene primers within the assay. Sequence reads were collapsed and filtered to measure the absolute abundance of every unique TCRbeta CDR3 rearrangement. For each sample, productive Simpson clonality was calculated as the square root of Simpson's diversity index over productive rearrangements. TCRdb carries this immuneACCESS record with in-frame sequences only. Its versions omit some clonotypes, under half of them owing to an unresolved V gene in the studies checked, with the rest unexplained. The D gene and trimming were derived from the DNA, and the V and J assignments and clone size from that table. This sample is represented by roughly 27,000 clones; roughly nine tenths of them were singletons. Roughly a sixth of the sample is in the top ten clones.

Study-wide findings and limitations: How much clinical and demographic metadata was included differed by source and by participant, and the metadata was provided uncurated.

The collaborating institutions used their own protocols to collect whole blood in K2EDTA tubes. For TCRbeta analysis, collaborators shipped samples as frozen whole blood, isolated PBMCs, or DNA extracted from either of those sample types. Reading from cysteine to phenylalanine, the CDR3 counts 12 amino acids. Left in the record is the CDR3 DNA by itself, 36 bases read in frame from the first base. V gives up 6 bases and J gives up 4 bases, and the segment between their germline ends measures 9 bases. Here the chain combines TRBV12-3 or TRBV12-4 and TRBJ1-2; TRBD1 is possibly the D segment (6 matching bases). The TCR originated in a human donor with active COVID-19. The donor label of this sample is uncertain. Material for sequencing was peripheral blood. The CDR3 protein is CASSSDSYGYTF. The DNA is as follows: TGTGCCAGCAGCTCGGACAGCTATGGCTACACCTTC.